The present TCR beta chain was sequenced within a study of blood T cell repertoires in COVID-19. Study-level background: PBMCs, B-cell-depleted T cells, or T cells were the source of the cDNA or gDNA that made up the material.

Germline lookup yields CDR1 MNHEY and CDR2 SVGAGI. V was cut by 6 bases and J by 2 bases, with 16 bases left in between. The CDR3 covers 15 residues. Original handling: Using reference gene primer amplification, nucleated cell counts were estimated. Only in-frame clones appear in the TCRdb table, and some are missing; sequencing was by immunoSEQ multiplex PCR. The DNA gave D and trimming, while V, J and clone size come from that table. The sample shows 180,000 or so clones, around 80% of them seen only once. This clone came up many times. The genes are TRBV6-5 and TRBJ1-1; D unresolved. Source material: peripheral blood. The sequence came from a woman aged 40 to 49 with COVID-19, enrolled during active disease. The CDR3 DNA follows: TGTGCCAGCAGAGCGCCTGGGAGACCAAACACTGAAGCTTTCTTT. Translating it yields CASRAPGRPNTEAFF.